This T cell receptor (beta chain) was observed in a study of glioma-infiltrating T cells after dendritic cell vaccination. Study-level background: Dendritic cell vaccine was injected intradermally three times, biweekly. Whole-study findings and limits: Survival was not directly related to TCR clonality in these patients.

With respect to this clone: Its specificity is not known.

Time point specified: after dendritic cell vaccination, including at tumor progression/relapse. Clones were sequenced by immunoSEQ multiplex PCR, and TCRdb holds only the in-frame ones, with some missing. The sample has approximately 46,000 clones; around nine tenths are singletons. Per germline, CDR1 PRHDT and CDR2 FYEKMQ (reference sequence). Trimming left V 5 bases short and J 7 bases short, with 9 bases between. The CDR3 consists of 12 residues. This receptor was taken from a human donor with glioblastoma. The material was blood, obtained after dendritic cell vaccination. The chain is built from TRBV13 and TRBJ2-1; D might be TRBD2 (5 bases). The CDR3 region is CASSAPGNEQFF. CDR3 sequence (DNA): TGTGCCAGCAGCGCCCCGGGGAATGAGCAGTTCTTC.